The present entry profiles one TCR beta chain with its context. Processing was applied to graft tissue in order to liberate intraepithelial and lamina propria lymphocytes. This table comes from immunoSEQ multiplex PCR, and its TCRdb copy is limited to in-frame clones, with some not included. This table holds about 2,000 clones, about 85% found once. This sample was included in a study of graft-versus-host responses after intestinal transplantation. Trimming left V 7 bases short and J 3 bases short, with 20 bases between. Germline V lookup: CDR1 SGHRS, CDR2 YFSETQ. The length of the CDR3 is 16 residues.

The J gene is TRBJ1-3, the V gene TRBV5-1, with D tentatively TRBD1 (5 bases). The sample in question was ileum tissue, obtained roughly 55 days after intestinal transplant. The TCR comes from a human patient who received an intestinal transplant, so some T cells may come from the graft donor. For the CDR3, the DNA is TGCGCCAGCGCATCGGGGACCCCCTACGGTGGAAACACCATATATTTT. Residues: CASASGTPYGGNTIYF. Variable domain in full (rest from reference TRBV5-1 and TRBJ1-3): KAGVTQTPRYLIKTRGQQVTLSCSPISGHRSVSWYQQTPGQGLQFLFEYFSETQRNKGNFPGRFSGRQFSNSRSEMNVSTLELGDSALYLCASASGTPYGGNTIYFGEGSWLTVV.